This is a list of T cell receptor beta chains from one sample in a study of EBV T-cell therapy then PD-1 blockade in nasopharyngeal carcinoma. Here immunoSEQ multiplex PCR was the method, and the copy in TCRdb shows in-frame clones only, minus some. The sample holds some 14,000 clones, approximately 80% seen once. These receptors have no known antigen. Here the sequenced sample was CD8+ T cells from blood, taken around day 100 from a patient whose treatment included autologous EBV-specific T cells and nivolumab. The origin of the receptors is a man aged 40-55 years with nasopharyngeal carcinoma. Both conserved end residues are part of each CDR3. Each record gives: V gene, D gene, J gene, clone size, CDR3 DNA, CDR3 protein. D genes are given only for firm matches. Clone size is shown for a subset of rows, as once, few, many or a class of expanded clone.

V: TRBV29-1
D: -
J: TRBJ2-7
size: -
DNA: TGCAGCGTTGAAGATCAAGGGCAGGAAACCTACGAGCAGTACTTC
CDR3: CSVEDQGQETYEQYF

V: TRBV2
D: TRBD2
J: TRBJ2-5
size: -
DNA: TGTGCCAGCAGTGAGATCACTAGCGGGGACCAAGAGACCCAGTACTTC
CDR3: CASSEITSGDQETQYF

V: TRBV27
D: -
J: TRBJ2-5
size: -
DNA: TGTGCCAGCAAACGACACGAACAAGAGACCCAGTACTTC
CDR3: CASKRHEQETQYF

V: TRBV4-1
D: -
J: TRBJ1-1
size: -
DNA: TGCGCCAGCAGCCGGTGGGGCGCTGAAGCTTTCTTT
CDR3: CASSRWGAEAFF

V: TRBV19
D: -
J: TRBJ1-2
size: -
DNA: TGTGCCAGTAGTTTCAGTCTCTATGGCTACACCTTC
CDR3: CASSFSLYGYTF

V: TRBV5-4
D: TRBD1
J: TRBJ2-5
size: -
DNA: TGTGCCAGCAGCTTCTGGACAGGGGGCGGTGAGACCCAGTACTTC
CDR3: CASSFWTGGGETQYF

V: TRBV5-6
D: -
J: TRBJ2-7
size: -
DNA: TGTGCCAGCAGCCCTTTTGACGGGACTGTCTCCTACGAGCAGTACTTC
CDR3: CASSPFDGTVSYEQYF

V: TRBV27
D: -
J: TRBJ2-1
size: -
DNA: TGTGCCAGCAGCCTCTTAAGGGCGGCGTGGGATGAGCAGTTCTTC
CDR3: CASSLLRAAWDEQFF

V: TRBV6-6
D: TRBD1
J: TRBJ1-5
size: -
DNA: TGTGCCGGCAACGACAGGGGTTCAAATCAGCCCCAGCATTTT
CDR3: CAGNDRGSNQPQHF

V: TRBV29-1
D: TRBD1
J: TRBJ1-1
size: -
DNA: TGCAGCGTGGTACAGGGGACTGAAGCTTTCTTT
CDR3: CSVVQGTEAFF

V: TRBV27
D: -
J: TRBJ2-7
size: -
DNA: TGTGCCAGCAGTGAACGACAGACCTCCTACGAGCAGTACTTC
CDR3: CASSERQTSYEQYF

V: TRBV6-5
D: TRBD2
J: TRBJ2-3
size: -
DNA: TGTGCCAGCAGTTTTAGCGGGGGGGGAGATACGCAGTATTTT
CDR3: CASSFSGGGDTQYF

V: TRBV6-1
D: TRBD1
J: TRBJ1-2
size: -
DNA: TGTGCCAGCAGTGAGGGAGGGACAGTCTATGGCTACACCTTC
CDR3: CASSEGGTVYGYTF

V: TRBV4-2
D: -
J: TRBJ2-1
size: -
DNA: TGTGCCAGCAGCCAACCGGGGACCAATGAGCAGTTCTTC
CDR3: CASSQPGTNEQFF

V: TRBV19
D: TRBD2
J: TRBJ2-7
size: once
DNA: TGTGCCAGTAGTCTCAGCGGGGGAAACGAGCAGTACTTC
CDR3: CASSLSGGNEQYF

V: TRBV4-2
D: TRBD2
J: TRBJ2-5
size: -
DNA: TGTGCCAGCAGCCCCACCCCGGGCGGGGGGGCAGAGACCCAGTACTTC
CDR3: CASSPTPGGGAETQYF

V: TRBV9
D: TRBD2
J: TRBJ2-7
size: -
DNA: TGTGCCAGCAGCGTAGGACCGGGGGGCTCCTACGAGCAGTACTTC
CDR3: CASSVGPGGSYEQYF

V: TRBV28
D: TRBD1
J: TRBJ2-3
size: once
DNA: TGTGCCAGCAGTTTAGACAGGGGGCGGACAGATACGCAGTATTTT
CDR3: CASSLDRGRTDTQYF

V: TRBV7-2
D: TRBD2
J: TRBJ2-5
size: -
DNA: TGTGCCAGCAGCTTGGGACTAGCGGGGGGGACTCGGGAGACCCAGTACTTC
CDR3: CASSLGLAGGTRETQYF

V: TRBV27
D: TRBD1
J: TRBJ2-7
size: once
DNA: TGTGCCAGCAGTCTAGGACAGGGATCGGTCGAGCAGTACTTC
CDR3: CASSLGQGSVEQYF

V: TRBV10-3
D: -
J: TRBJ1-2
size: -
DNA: TGTGCTATTCAGTGGGGGTGGGGCTACACCTTC
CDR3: CAIQWGWGYTF

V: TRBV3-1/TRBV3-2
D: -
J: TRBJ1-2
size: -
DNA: TGTGCCAGCAGCCGCGGACGGACCTATATACTTTATGGCTACACCTTC
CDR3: CASSRGRTYILYGYTF

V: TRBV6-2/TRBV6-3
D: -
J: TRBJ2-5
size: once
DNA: TGTGCCAGCAGTTACGGGGCAGGGGCAGAGACCCAGTACTTC
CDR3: CASSYGAGAETQYF

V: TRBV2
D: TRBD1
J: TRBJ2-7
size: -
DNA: TGTGCCAGCGAGGTAGGGGGCCATTCCTACGAGCAGTACTTC
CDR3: CASEVGGHSYEQYF

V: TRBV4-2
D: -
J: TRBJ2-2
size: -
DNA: TGTGCCAGCAGCCCGGTGACAGGTAGCGCCGGGGAGCTGTTTTTT
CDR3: CASSPVTGSAGELFF

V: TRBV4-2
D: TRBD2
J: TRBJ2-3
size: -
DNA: TGTGCCAGCAGCCAAGGCCTAGCGGATAGCACAGATACGCAGTATTTT
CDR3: CASSQGLADSTDTQYF

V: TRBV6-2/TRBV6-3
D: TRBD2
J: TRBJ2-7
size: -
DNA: TGTGCCAGCAGTTACGGCGGGAGTTACTCCTACGAGCAGTACTTC
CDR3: CASSYGGSYSYEQYF

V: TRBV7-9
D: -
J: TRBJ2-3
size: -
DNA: TGTGCCAGCAGCTTAGACTCTTATACGCAGTATTTT
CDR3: CASSLDSYTQYF

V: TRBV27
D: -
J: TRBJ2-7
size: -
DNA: TGTGCCAGCAGTTTTGGGGTTTATTACGAGCAGTACTTC
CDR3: CASSFGVYYEQYF

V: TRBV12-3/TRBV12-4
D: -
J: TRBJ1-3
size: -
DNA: TGTGCCAGCAGAGGGACACAGGGAAACACCATATATTTT
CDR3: CASRGTQGNTIYF

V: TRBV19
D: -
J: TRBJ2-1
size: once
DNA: TGTGCCAGTAACCCCGGACAGAAGTACAATGAGCAGTTCTTC
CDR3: CASNPGQKYNEQFF

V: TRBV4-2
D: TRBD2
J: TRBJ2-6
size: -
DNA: TGTGCCAGCAGCCAAGATCGGGGGGCTGGGGCCAACGTCCTGACTTTC
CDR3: CASSQDRGAGANVLTF

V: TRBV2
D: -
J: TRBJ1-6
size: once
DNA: TGTGCCAGCAGTGAAGGCGGCTCCTATAATTCACCCCTCCACTTT
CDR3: CASSEGGSYNSPLHF

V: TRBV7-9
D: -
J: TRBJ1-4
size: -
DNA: TGTGCCAGCAGCTTAATGTCGGCAACTAATGAAAAACTGTTTTTT
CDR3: CASSLMSATNEKLFF

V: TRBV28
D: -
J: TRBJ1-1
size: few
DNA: TGTGCCAGCAGTGAGGTAGTAGGTACCGCTTTCTTT
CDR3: CASSEVVGTAFF

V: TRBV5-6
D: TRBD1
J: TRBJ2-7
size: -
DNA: TGTGCCAGCAGCCCGGGACAGGGTTTGAGTTCTTACGAGCAGTACTTC
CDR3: CASSPGQGLSSYEQYF

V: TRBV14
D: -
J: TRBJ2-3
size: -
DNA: TGTGCCAGCAGTGCAACAGGGTCCTCGGCAGATACGCAGTATTTT
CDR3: CASSATGSSADTQYF

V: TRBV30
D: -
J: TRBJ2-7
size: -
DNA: TGTGCCTGGAGTTACGGGACGGCCTACGAGCAGTACTTC
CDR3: CAWSYGTAYEQYF

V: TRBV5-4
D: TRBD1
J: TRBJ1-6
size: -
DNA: TGTGCCAGCAGCTCGGACAGGGAAGCGTCCTATAATTCACCCCTCCACTTT
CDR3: CASSSDREASYNSPLHF

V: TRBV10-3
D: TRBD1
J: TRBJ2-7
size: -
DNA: TGTGCCACGTGGGACAGAAACAACTACGAGCAGTACTTC
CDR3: CATWDRNNYEQYF

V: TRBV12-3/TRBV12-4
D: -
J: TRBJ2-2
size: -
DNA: TGTGCCAGCAGTCCAGTTATCACCGGGGAGCTGTTTTTT
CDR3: CASSPVITGELFF

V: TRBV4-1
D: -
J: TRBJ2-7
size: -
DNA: TGCGCCAGCAGCCGACCTGGTGACGAGCAGTACTTC
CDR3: CASSRPGDEQYF

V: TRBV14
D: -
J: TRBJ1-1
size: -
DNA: TGTGCCAGCAGCCATCGGGGGCCGAACACTGAAGCTTTCTTT
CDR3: CASSHRGPNTEAFF

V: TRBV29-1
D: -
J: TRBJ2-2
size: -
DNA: TGCAGCGTGGGGGACGTCCAAACGAACACCGGGGAGCTGTTTTTT
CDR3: CSVGDVQTNTGELFF

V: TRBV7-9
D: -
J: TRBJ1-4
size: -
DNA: TGTGCCAGCAGCTTAGCCCGGGGTCGGGATGAAAAACTGTTTTTT
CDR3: CASSLARGRDEKLFF

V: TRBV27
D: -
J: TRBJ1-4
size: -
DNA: TGTGCCAGCAGCCTCGGACCGTGGGAAAAACTGTTTTTT
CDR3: CASSLGPWEKLFF

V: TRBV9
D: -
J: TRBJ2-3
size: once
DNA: TGTGCCAGCAGCGTAGACGTGGGTCATACGCAGTATTTT
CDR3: CASSVDVGHTQYF

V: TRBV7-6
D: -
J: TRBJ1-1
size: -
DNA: TGTGCCAGCAGGAGACAGGTTGACACTGAAGCTTTCTTT
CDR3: CASRRQVDTEAFF